This entry concerns a single TCR beta chain. The data originate from a study of brain metastases from non-small cell lung cancer. Generated by immunoSEQ multiplex PCR, the TCRdb table keeps only in-frame clones and is missing some. The table shows almost 4,500 clones, with around 84% occurring only once. V dropped 3 bases and J dropped 5 bases, with 24 bases sitting between them. CDR3 size: 17 residues. CDR1 and CDR2 (germline): SGHRS, YFSETQ. The clonotype comes from a donor at least 40 years old with non-small cell lung cancer. The chain is built from TRBV5-1 and TRBJ2-7; D might be TRBD1 (6 bases). Sequenced material: tumor-adjacent normal tissue. The CDR3 protein is CASSSTSGVELSNEQYF. CDR3 bases: TGCGCCAGCAGCTCGACTTCAGGGGTTGAGTTGTCCAACGAGCAGTACTTC.